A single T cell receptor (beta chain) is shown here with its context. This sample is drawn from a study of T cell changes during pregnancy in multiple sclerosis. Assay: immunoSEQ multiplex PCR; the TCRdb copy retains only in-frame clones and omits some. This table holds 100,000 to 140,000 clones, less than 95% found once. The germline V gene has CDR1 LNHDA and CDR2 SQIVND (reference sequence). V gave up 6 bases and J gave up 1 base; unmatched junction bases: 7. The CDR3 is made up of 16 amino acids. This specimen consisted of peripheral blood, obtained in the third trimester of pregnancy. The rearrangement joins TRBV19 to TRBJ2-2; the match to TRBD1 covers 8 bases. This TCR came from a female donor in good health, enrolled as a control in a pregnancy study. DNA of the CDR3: TGTGCCAGTAGGCCGCCAGGGGGCGGGAACACCGGGGAGCTGTTTTTT. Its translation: CASRPPGGGNTGELFF.